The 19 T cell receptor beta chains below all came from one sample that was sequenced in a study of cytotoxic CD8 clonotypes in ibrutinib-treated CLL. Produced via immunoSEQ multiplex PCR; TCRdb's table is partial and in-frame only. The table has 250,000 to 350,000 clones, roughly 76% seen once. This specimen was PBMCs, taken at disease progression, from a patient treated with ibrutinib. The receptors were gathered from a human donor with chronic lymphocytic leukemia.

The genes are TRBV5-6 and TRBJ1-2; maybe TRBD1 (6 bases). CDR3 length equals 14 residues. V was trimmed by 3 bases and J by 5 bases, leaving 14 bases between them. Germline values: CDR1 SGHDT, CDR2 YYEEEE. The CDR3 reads CASSWTDSQYGYTF. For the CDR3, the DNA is TGTGCCAGCAGCTGGACAGACAGCCAATATGGCTACACCTTC.

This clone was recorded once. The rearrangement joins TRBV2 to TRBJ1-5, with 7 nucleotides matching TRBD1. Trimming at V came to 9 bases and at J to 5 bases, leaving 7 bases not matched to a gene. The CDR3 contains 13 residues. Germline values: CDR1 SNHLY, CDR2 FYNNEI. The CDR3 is CASRQGEDQPQHF. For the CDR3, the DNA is TGTGCCAGTCGACAGGGTGAAGATCAGCCCCAGCATTTT.

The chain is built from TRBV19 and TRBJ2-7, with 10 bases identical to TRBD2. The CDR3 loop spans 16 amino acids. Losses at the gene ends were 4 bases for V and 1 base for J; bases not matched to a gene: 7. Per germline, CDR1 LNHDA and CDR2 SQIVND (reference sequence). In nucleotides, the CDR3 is TGTGCCAGTAGTAGTTCCTCGACTAGCGGGTCCTACGAGCAGTACTTC. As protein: CASSSSSTSGSYEQYF.

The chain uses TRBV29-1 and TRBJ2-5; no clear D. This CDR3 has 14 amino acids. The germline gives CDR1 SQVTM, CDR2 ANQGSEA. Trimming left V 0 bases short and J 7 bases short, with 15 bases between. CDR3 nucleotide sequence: TGCAGCGTTGAAGATGGGGTGGTCCCAAGGACCCAGTACTTC. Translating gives CSVEDGVVPRTQYF.

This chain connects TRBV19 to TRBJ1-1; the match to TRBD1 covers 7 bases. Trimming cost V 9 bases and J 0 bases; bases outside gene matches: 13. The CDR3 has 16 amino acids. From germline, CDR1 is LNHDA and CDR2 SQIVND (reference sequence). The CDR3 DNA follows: TGTGCCAGCGTTCCATACAGGGGCGTGATGAACACTGAAGCTTTCTTT. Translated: CASVPYRGVMNTEAFF.

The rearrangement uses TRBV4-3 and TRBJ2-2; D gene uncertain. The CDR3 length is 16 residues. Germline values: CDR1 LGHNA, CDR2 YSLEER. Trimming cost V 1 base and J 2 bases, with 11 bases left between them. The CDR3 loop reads CASSQVGRKNTGELFF. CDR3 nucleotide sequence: TGCGCCAGCAGCCAAGTTGGAAGAAAAAACACCGGGGAGCTGTTTTTT.

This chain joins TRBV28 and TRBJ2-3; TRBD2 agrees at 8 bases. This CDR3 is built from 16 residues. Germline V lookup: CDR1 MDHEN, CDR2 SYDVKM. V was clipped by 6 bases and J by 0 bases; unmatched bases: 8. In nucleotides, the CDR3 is TGTGCCAGCAGCCGAATTCCTAGCGGGAGCACAGATACGCAGTATTTT. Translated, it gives CASSRIPSGSTDTQYF.

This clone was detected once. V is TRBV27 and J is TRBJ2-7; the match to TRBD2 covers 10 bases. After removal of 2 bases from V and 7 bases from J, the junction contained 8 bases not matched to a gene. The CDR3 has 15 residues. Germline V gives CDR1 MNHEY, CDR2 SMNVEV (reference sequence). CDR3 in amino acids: CASSLGSGRAGEQYF. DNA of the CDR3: TGTGCCAGCAGTTTAGGAAGCGGGAGGGCCGGTGAGCAGTACTTC.

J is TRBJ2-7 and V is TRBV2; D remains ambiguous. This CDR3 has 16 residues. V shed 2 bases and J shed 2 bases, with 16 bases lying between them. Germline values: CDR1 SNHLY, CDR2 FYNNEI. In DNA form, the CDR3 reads TGTGCCAGCAGTGAATTTAGGGCGGAACACCCCTACGAGCAGTACTTC. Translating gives CASSEFRAEHPYEQYF.

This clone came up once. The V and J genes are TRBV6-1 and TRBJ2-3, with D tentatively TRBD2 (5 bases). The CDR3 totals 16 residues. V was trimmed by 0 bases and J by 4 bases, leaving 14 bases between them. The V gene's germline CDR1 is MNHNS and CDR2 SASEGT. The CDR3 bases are TGTGCCAGCAGTGAAGCGAGGGTGAGTGGAGCAGATACGCAGTATTTT. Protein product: CASSEARVSGADTQYF.

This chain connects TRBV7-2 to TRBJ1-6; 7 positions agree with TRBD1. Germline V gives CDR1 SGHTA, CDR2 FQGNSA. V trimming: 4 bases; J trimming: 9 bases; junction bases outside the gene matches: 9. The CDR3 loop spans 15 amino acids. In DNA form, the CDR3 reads TGTGCCAGCAGCTCCTTGACAGGGTCGGCTTCACCCCTCCACTTT. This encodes CASSSLTGSASPLHF.

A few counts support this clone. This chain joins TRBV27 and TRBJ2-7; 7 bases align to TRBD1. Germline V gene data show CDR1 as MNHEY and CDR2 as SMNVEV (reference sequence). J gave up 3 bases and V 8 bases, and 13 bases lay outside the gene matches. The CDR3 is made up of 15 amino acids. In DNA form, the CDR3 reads TGTGCCAGCCGCACCCGGGACAGCGAGATCTACGAGCAGTACTTC. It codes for CASRTRDSEIYEQYF.

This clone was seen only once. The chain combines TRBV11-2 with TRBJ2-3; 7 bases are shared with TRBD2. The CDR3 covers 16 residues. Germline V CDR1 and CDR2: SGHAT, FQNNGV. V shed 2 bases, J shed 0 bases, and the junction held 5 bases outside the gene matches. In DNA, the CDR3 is TGTGCCAGCAGCTTACCCTCAGCGGGAAGCACAGATACGCAGTATTTT. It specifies CASSLPSAGSTDTQYF.

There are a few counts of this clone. This CDR3 is CASSPGTGDGTQYF. The CDR3 region has the DNA TGTGCCAGCTCACCCGGGACAGGGGATGGGACCCAGTACTTC. The V gene is TRBV18, the J gene TRBJ2-5; TRBD1 agrees at 10 bases. J gave up 7 bases and V 3 bases, and 5 bases lay outside the gene matches. This CDR3 comprises 14 residues. Germline V lookup: CDR1 KGHSH, CDR2 LQKENI.

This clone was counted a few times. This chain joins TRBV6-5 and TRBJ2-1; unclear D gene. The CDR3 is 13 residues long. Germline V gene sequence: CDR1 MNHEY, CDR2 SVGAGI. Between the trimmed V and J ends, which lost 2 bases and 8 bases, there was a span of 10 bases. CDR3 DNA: TGTGCCAGCAGTTACCTAGTGGCCGATGAGCAGTTCTTC. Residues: CASSYLVADEQFF.

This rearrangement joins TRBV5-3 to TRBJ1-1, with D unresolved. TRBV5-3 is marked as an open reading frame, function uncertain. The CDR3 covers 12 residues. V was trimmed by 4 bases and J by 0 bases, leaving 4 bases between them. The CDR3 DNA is TGTGCCAGAAGCCCTTTGAACACTGAAGCTTTCTTT. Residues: CARSPLNTEAFF.

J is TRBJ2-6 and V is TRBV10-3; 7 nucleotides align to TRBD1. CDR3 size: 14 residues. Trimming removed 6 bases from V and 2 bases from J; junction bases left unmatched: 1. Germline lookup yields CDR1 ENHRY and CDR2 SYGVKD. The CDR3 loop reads CAIRQGAGANVLTF. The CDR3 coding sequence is TGTGCCATCAGGCAGGGGGCTGGGGCCAACGTCCTGACTTTC.

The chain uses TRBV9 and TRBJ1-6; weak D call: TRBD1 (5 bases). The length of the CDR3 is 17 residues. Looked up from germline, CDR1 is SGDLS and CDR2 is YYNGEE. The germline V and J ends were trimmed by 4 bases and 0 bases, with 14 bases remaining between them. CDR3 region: CASSFGGVGSYNSPLHF. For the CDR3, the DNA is TGTGCCAGCAGCTTTGGAGGGGTCGGCTCCTATAATTCACCCCTCCACTTT.

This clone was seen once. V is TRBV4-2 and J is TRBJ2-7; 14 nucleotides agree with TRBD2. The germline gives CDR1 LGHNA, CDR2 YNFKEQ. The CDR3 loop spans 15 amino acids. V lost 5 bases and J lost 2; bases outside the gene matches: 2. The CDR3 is CASSWTSGGTYEQYF. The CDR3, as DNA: TGTGCCAGCAGCTGGACTAGCGGGGGGACCTACGAGCAGTACTTC.